This T cell receptor beta chain was sequenced during a study of blood T cell repertoires in COVID-19. For the study at large: Donors in the United States, Italy and Spain gave samples during acute or convalescent COVID-19. In each case, the material was cDNA or gDNA derived from T cells, B-cell-depleted T cells, or PBMCs.

As handled by the study authors: Reference gene primer amplification in the assay estimated nucleated cell counts. Sequenced by immunoSEQ multiplex PCR; TCRdb stores in-frame clones only, minus some. For V, J and clone size, that table is used; D and trimming come from the DNA. The repertoire holds more than 9,500 clones, with approximately 80% as singletons. Germline V gene lookup returns CDR1 SGHRS and CDR2 YFSETQ. This CDR3 contains 17 residues. The V and J ends lost 4 bases and 0 bases respectively, with 14 bases between them. Source material: peripheral blood. The gene calls are TRBV5-1 and TRBJ1-6; possibly TRBD1 for D (5 bases). The sequence was obtained from a human donor in a cohort sampled during active COVID-19. The CDR3 is CASSRQTPSSYNSPLHF. CDR3 sequence (DNA): TGCGCCAGCAGCAGACAGACACCAAGCTCCTATAATTCACCCCTCCACTTT.